This T cell receptor beta chain was observed in a study of spatial heterogeneity in lung cancer. Study-wide background: Detection consistently yielded more beta chains than alpha chains. Unique TCR and UMI combinations averaged more than ten appearances each in raw reads.

This sample's time point: sample taken at primary tumor resection. Whole RNA was taken from tumor, nontumor lung or frozen PBMC; it was then sequenced unsorted. One entry per CDR3 protein results from TCRdb running MiXCR on the 5' RACE reads. This table has about 11,000 distinct CDR3 sequences, approximately 4.7% appearing once. This clonotype was recorded many times. Its target is unknown. Since the library was made to target alpha chains, this beta chain is a stray read and its abundance is not meaningful. Trimming cost V 5 bases and J 2 bases, with 16 bases left between them. The CDR3 consists of 16 residues. Study observations and caveats: How many expanded intratumoral alpha and beta TCRs were present tracked the tumor mutation count, which was a count of nonsynonymous mutations.

The receptor's source is a male donor with early-stage non-small cell lung cancer. The starting material was lung tumor tissue, obtained at surgery. The chain recombines TRBV12-3 or TRBV12-4 with TRBJ2-1, with D maybe TRBD2 (6 bases). The CDR3 loop is CASSGGTPEAYNEQFF. CDR3 nucleotide sequence: TGTGCCAGCAGTGGCGGGACGCCCGAAGCCTACAATGAGCAGTTCTTC.